These 3 T cell receptor beta chains share one sample of origin, sequenced in a study of response to subunit inactivated influenza vaccine. TCRdb reprocessed the RT-PCR reads with MiXCR, giving one entry per CDR3 protein. This table has roughly 520,000 distinct CDR3 sequences, around 25% appearing once. Sample: CD4+ T cells sorted from PBMCs, taken approximately 5 days after vaccination. These receptors all come from a man aged 45-65 years who received an inactivated influenza vaccine.

The rearrangement uses TRBV20-1 and TRBJ2-1, with no clear D. Per germline, CDR1 DFQATT and CDR2 SNEGSKA (reference sequence). The CDR3 is 13 residues long. With 6 bases removed from V and 0 bases from J, the gap between germline ends came to 9 bases. The CDR3 bases are TGCAGTGCCACCATGAGCTCCTACAATGAGCAGTTCTTC. Encoded protein: CSATMSSYNEQFF.

This clonotype was detected a few times. The chain uses TRBV11-2 and TRBJ1-1; 7 bases agree with TRBD1. From germline, CDR1 is SGHAT and CDR2 FQNNGV. The CDR3 is 16 amino acids. V was pared by 1 base and J by 6 bases, with 11 bases of the junction left unmatched. CDR3 sequence: CASSLGRTGVVSEAFF. CDR3 nucleotides: TGTGCCAGCAGCTTAGGGCGTACAGGGGTGGTATCTGAAGCTTTCTTT.

There are a few counts of this clonotype. This chain joins TRBV7-2 and TRBJ2-4; a weak D match, TRBD1 (5 bases). The CDR3 extends over 14 amino acids. CDR1 and CDR2 (germline): SGHTA, FQGNSA. Trimming pared 6 bases from V and 13 bases from J, leaving 22 bases between. The DNA of the CDR3 is TGTGCCAGCAGGGACACATCGACCGTATATCCCCAGTACTTC. This sequence encodes CASRDTSTVYPQYF.